What follows are 23 T cell receptor beta chains derived from one specimen sequenced in a study of cytotoxic CD8 clonotypes in ibrutinib-treated CLL. Only in-frame clones appear in the TCRdb table, and some are missing; sequencing was by immunoSEQ multiplex PCR. The table lists 130,000 to 150,000 clones, approximately 90% of them singletons. Source: PBMCs, taken after 12 months of ibrutinib treatment. The receptors come from a human donor with chronic lymphocytic leukemia.

For this clone: The same CDR3 can be traced to other DNA sequences in this sample. The J gene is TRBJ2-6, the V gene TRBV19; D remains unclear. Germline V gene data show CDR1 as LNHDA and CDR2 as SQIVND (reference sequence). V gave up 6 bases and J gave up 0 bases, with 9 bases separating them. CDR3 length: 15 residues. DNA for the CDR3: TGTGCCAGTAGCCCGTCTCGCTCTGGGGCCAACGTCCTGACTTTC. As protein: CASSPSRSGANVLTF.

This clone has a single count. J is TRBJ2-1 and V is TRBV27, with 8 bases lining up with TRBD2. The CDR3 sequence is 16 residues long. CDR1 is MNHEY, CDR2 SMNVEV, per germline (reference sequence). V lost 0 bases and J lost 3; bases outside the gene matches: 4. The DNA of the CDR3 is TGTGCCAGCAGTTTATCTTCTAGCGGGTTCTACAATGAGCAGTTCTTC. Amino acid sequence: CASSLSSSGFYNEQFF.

The chain couples TRBV19 to TRBJ2-7; possible D gene TRBD1, 6 bases. Germline values: CDR1 LNHDA, CDR2 SQIVND (reference sequence). This CDR3 is built from 13 residues. V dropped 5 bases and J dropped 3 bases, with 11 bases sitting between them. The DNA for the CDR3 is TGTGCCAGTAGTCCACGGACAGTCTACGAGCAGTACTTC. It translates to CASSPRTVYEQYF.

The J gene is TRBJ1-1, the V gene TRBV28; 10 bases agree with TRBD1. Germline V gene lookup returns CDR1 MDHEN and CDR2 SYDVKM. V dropped 5 bases and J dropped 4; count of bases not matched to a gene: 10. This CDR3 has 16 residues. The CDR3 region has the DNA TGTGCCAGCAGTCATCGGAAGGGACAGGGGACCACTGAAGCTTTCTTT. It yields the protein CASSHRKGQGTTEAFF. Combining the CDR3 with reference TRBV28 and TRBJ1-1 gives the whole variable domain DVKVTQSSRYLVKRTGEKVFLECVQDMDHENMFWYRQDPGLGLRLIYFSYDVKMKEKGDIPEGYSVSREKKERFSLILESASTNQTSMYLCASSHRKGQGTTEAFFGQGTRLTVV.

The V and J genes are TRBV30 and TRBJ2-5; a possible D gene is TRBD2 (5 bases). The V gene's germline CDR1 is GTSNPN and CDR2 SVGIG (reference sequence). The V end lost 0 bases, the J end lost 2 bases, and 7 bases lay between the germline ends. This CDR3 contains 13 residues. CDR3 amino acids: CAWSVGGQETQYF. CDR3 bases: TGTGCCTGGAGTGTAGGAGGACAAGAGACCCAGTACTTC.

This clone has just one count. The rearrangement joins TRBV11-2 to TRBJ2-7; 10 bases are a match to TRBD1. Germline CDR1 is SGHAT and CDR2 is FQNNGV. There are 15 residues in the CDR3. V gave up 3 bases and J gave up 2 bases; unmatched junction bases: 4. The CDR3 here is CASSLRQGATYEQYF. CDR3 DNA sequence: TGTGCCAGCAGCTTGCGACAGGGGGCCACCTACGAGCAGTACTTC.

This clone came up once. The chain carries TRBV6-1 and TRBJ1-5; a weak D match, TRBD1 (6 bases). Between the trimmed V and J ends, which lost 10 bases and 1 base, there was a span of 11 bases. The CDR3 totals 13 residues. Germline V CDR1 and CDR2: MNHNS, SASEGT. CDR3 loop: CANREKSNQPQHF. CDR3 sequence (DNA): TGTGCCAACAGGGAAAAGAGCAATCAGCCCCAGCATTTT.

The V gene is TRBV27, the J gene TRBJ2-3; 13 nucleotides align to TRBD2. Germline V CDR1 and CDR2: MNHEY, SMNVEV (reference sequence). The J segment lost 4 bases and the V segment lost 6 bases, leaving 4 bases of the junction unmatched. The CDR3 is 15 residues long. CDR3 loop: CASSPLAGGSDTQYF. The CDR3 nucleotides are TGTGCCAGCAGCCCACTAGCGGGAGGGTCAGATACGCAGTATTTT.

This clone was recorded a few times. The rearrangement links TRBV2 to TRBJ2-7; tentative D call: TRBD2 (6 bases). V shed 1 base and J shed 13 bases, with 14 bases lying between them. CDR1 SNHLY and CDR2 FYNNEI come from the germline V gene. The CDR3 runs to 12 residues. CDR3 residues: CASSEDLKGGYF. DNA for the CDR3: TGTGCCAGCAGTGAAGATTTGAAGGGAGGCTACTTC.

This clone was seen once. The chain recombines TRBV6-5 with TRBJ1-5; no clear D gene. The V end lost 7 bases, the J end lost 0 bases, and 13 bases lay between the germline ends. The CDR3 has 15 amino acids. In germline, CDR1 is MNHEY, CDR2 SVGAGI. In nucleotides, the CDR3 is TGTGCCAGCAAAGACGGGCAGTATAGCAATCAGCCCCAGCATTTT. Its protein product is CASKDGQYSNQPQHF.

The V and J genes are TRBV9 and TRBJ2-5; D unclear. Trimming left V 3 bases short and J 5 bases short, with 14 bases between. CDR3 length: 14 residues. Per the germline V gene, CDR1 is SGDLS and CDR2 is YYNGEE. The CDR3: CASSALMGSETQYF. DNA of the CDR3: TGTGCCAGCAGCGCCCTCATGGGGTCTGAGACCCAGTACTTC.

CDR3 amino acids: CASSLDGGAGFWTEAFF. CDR3 sequence (DNA): TGCGCCAGCAGCTTGGATGGGGGCGCGGGTTTTTGGACTGAAGCTTTCTTT. The V and J genes are TRBV5-1 and TRBJ1-1, with D perhaps TRBD1 (6 bases). Between the trimmed V and J ends, which lost 0 bases and 5 bases, there was a span of 20 bases. Germline CDR1 is SGHRS and CDR2 is YFSETQ. The CDR3 runs 17 residues.

The chain is built from TRBV2 and TRBJ2-3; 7 bases align to TRBD2. The germline gives CDR1 SNHLY, CDR2 FYNNEI. The CDR3 is 15 amino acids. The J segment lost 2 bases and the V segment lost 9 bases, leaving 11 bases of the junction unmatched. The chain's CDR3 is CASPEREVNTDTQYF. The CDR3 region has the DNA TGTGCCAGTCCGGAGCGGGAAGTAAACACAGATACGCAGTATTTT.

The chain links TRBV13 to TRBJ2-7, with 7 bases fitting TRBD2. Germline V gives CDR1 PRHDT, CDR2 FYEKMQ (reference sequence). J lost 4 bases, V lost 5 bases, and 17 bases had no gene match. The CDR3 runs to 17 residues. CDR3 amino acids: CASSPLPGGGGEYEQYF. The CDR3 coding sequence is TGTGCCAGCAGCCCCCTCCCTGGGGGGGGAGGAGAGTACGAGCAGTACTTC.

The chain carries TRBV13 and TRBJ2-7; the match to TRBD2 covers 10 bases. After removal of 1 base from V and 3 bases from J, the junction contained 6 bases not matched to a gene. Per germline, CDR1 PRHDT and CDR2 FYEKMQ (reference sequence). CDR3 length equals 16 residues. CDR3 in DNA: TGTGCCAGCAGCTTAGTGACTAGCGGGCAAGTCTACGAGCAGTACTTC. It yields the protein CASSLVTSGQVYEQYF.

J is TRBJ2-5 and V is TRBV9; unclear D gene. Germline-derived CDR1 and CDR2 are SGDLS and YYNGEE. The CDR3 has 12 residues. Trimming took off 3 bases at V and 0 bases at J, with 3 bases between the two ends. The CDR3 is CASSANQETQYF. The CDR3 DNA is TGTGCCAGCAGCGCTAACCAAGAGACCCAGTACTTC.

There are a few counts of this clone. This chain links TRBV11-1 with TRBJ2-3; no reliable D call. The V and J ends lost 0 bases and 1 base respectively, with 2 bases between them. The CDR3 extends over 13 amino acids. Germline values: CDR1 SGHAT, CDR2 FQDESV (reference sequence). The CDR3 sequence: CASSLAGTDTQYF. CDR3 sequence (DNA): TGTGCCAGCAGCTTAGCGGGCACAGATACGCAGTATTTT.

CDR3 protein: CASIPAWGNTEAFF. CDR3 in DNA: TGTGCCAGCATCCCTGCGTGGGGCAACACTGAAGCTTTCTTT. V is TRBV28 and J is TRBJ1-1, with a weak D call TRBD1 (5 bases). Germline V gives CDR1 MDHEN, CDR2 SYDVKM. V shed 7 bases and J shed 2 bases, with 14 bases lying between them. This CDR3 is 14 amino acids long. Drawing the rest from reference TRBV28 and TRBJ1-1, the complete variable domain is DVKVTQSSRYLVKRTGEKVFLECVQDMDHENMFWYRQDPGLGLRLIYFSYDVKMKEKGDIPEGYSVSREKKERFSLILESASTNQTSMYLCASIPAWGNTEAFFGQGTRLTVV.

The genes are TRBV29-1 and TRBJ2-1, with 9 bases matching TRBD1. J lost 10 bases, V lost 7 bases, and 11 bases had no gene match. The CDR3 contains 13 residues. Looked up from germline, CDR1 is SQVTM and CDR2 is ANQGSEA. CDR3 loop: CSGFPTGGGEQFF. The DNA for the CDR3 is TGCAGCGGATTTCCGACAGGGGGGGGAGAGCAGTTCTTC.

The chain combines TRBV11-2 with TRBJ2-6, with a tentative D call TRBD1 (6 bases). V was cut by 0 bases and J by 2 bases, with 17 bases left in between. Germline loops: CDR1 SGHAT, CDR2 FQNNGV. This CDR3 has 19 residues. The CDR3 region has the DNA TGTGCCAGCAGCTTAGATGGGAACAGGGTTATTGCTGGGGCCAACGTCCTGACTTTC. It specifies CASSLDGNRVIAGANVLTF.

This clone showed up just once. The V gene is TRBV5-8, the J gene TRBJ2-5; 7 bases are a match to TRBD1. This CDR3 has 16 amino acids. Germline V CDR1 and CDR2: SGHTS, YDEGEE. V lost 4 bases to trimming and J lost 4 bases; unmatched junction nucleotides: 13. The CDR3 loop reads CASSPRQGFGGETQYF. CDR3 in DNA: TGTGCCAGCAGCCCGAGACAGGGATTTGGAGGAGAGACCCAGTACTTC.

CDR3 in DNA: TGTGCCAGCCTAAGGGATGACTCCTACGAGCAGTACTTC. It codes for CASLRDDSYEQYF. The chain carries TRBV7-2 and TRBJ2-7; no definite D call. Germline V gene data show CDR1 as SGHTA and CDR2 as FQGNSA. The V end was cut by 8 bases, the J end by 0 bases, with 11 bases between. This CDR3 has 13 amino acids. Filled out from reference TRBV7-2 and TRBJ2-7, the complete variable domain reads GAGVSQSPSNKVTEKGKDVELRCDPISGHTALYWYRQSLGQGLEFLIYFQGNSAPDKSGLPSDRFSAERTGGSVSTLTIQRTQQEDSAVYLCASLRDDSYEQYFGPGTRLTVT.

The rearrangement links TRBV28 to TRBJ2-1; a weak D match, TRBD1 (6 bases). Trimming took 4 bases from V and 15 from J, leaving 13 bases between them. This CDR3 is 11 amino acids long. The germline V gene has CDR1 MDHEN and CDR2 SYDVKM. The CDR3 spells CASSSGTFPFF. CDR3 DNA: TGTGCCAGCAGTTCCGGGACATTTCCGTTCTTC.